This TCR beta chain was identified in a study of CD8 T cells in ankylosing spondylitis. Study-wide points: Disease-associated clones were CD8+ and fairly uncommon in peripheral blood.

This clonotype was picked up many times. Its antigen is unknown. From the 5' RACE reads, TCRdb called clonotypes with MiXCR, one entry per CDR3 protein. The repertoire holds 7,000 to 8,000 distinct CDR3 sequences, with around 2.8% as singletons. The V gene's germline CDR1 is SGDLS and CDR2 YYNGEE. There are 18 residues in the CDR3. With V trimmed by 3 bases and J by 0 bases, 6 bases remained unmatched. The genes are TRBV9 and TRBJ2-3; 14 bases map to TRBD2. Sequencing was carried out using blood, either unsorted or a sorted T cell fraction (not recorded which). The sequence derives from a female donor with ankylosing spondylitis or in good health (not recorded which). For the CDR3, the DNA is TGTGCCAGCAGCGCTCGACTAGCGGGAGGGCTGAGCACAGATACGCAGTATTTT. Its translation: CASSARLAGGLSTDTQYF.